This TCR beta chain was retrieved from a study of blood T cell repertoires in COVID-19. Across the study: The United States, Italy and Spain were the sources of the acute and convalescent COVID-19 samples. From T cells, B-cell-depleted T cells, or PBMCs came the material, which was cDNA or gDNA.

Assay: immunoSEQ multiplex PCR; the TCRdb copy retains only in-frame clones and omits some. Of 150,000 to 200,000 clones in the sample, approximately 87% were seen once. The CDR3 loop spans 15 amino acids. Germline V lookup: CDR1 MNHEY, CDR2 SVGAGI. V was trimmed by 2 bases and J by 4 bases, leaving 12 bases between them. Patients in Seattle were enrolled during active infection, then followed longitudinally. The V gene is TRBV6-5, the J gene TRBJ2-1, with TRBD1 as a possible D gene (6 bases). Specimen: peripheral blood. The clonotype originates from a woman in her 70s with COVID-19, enrolled during active disease. The CDR3 is CASSYDRSPYNEQFF. The CDR3 coding sequence is TGTGCCAGCAGTTACGACAGGTCCCCATACAATGAGCAGTTCTTC.